This T cell receptor beta chain came from a study of cytomegalovirus exposure and HLA in healthy donors. Trimming took 5 bases from V and 4 from J; bases not matched to a gene: 9. Germline V gene data show CDR1 as LNHDA and CDR2 as SQIVND (reference sequence). The CDR3 is 15 residues long. Primers: 60 Vbeta forward and 13 Jbeta reverse. Only in-frame clones appear in the TCRdb table, and some are missing; sequencing was by immunoSEQ multiplex PCR. Of around 230,000 clones listed, approximately 78% were seen once; the top ten hold about 0.47%. Sequenced input: PBMCs. The chain carries TRBV19 and TRBJ2-3; 7 nucleotides agree with TRBD2. The source is a boy aged 5-17 years in good health and CMV-seronegative. CDR3 bases: TGTGCCAGTAGTCCACAAGCGGGGACCGCAGATACGCAGTATTTT. Its protein product is CASSPQAGTADTQYF.